This T cell receptor (beta chain) was recorded in a study of breast tumors, draining lymph nodes, adjacent tissues. The lymph nodes were axillary draining lymph nodes from breast cancer patients. TCRdb re-derived calls from the multiplex PCR reads in MiXCR, one entry per CDR3 protein. The data hold 200,000 to 300,000 distinct CDR3 sequences, with under 35% observed a single time. This clonotype was found many times. The CDR3 covers 17 residues. The germline V gene encodes CDR1 SQVTM and CDR2 ANQGSEA. The V and J ends lost 2 bases and 3 bases respectively, with 21 bases between them. The TCR was taken from a female donor with breast cancer. Some clones in this sample may be carry-over from other donors' samples. The sequenced sample consisted of axillary lymph node tissue. The J gene is TRBJ2-3, the V gene TRBV29-1; TRBD2 might be the D (6 bases). In DNA, the CDR3 is TGCAGCGTTGAACCCCCAAAGGCAGGAGGGAGGACAGATACGCAGTATTTT. It is translated as CSVEPPKAGGRTDTQYF.